This T cell receptor (beta chain) was sequenced for a study of T-cell memory formation after mild COVID-19. TCRdb passed the 5' RACE reads through MiXCR, listing each CDR3 protein once. The table includes around 180,000 distinct CDR3 sequences, approximately 17% detected once. The CDR3 has 17 amino acids. Germline CDR1 and CDR2: MGHRA and YSYEKL. V shed 3 bases and J 5 bases; nucleotides not matched to a gene: 5. This TCR came from a man aged 18 to 30 who had mild COVID-19 (a few samples of this study predate the infection). Cell type and time point are not known. The source material was PBMCs or a T cell subset sorted from them (not recorded which). The chain links TRBV4-1 to TRBJ2-3; 16 bases map to TRBD2. The CDR3 is CASSHGTSGGARDTQYF. The CDR3, as DNA: TGCGCCAGCAGCCACGGGACTAGCGGGGGGGCCAGAGATACGCAGTATTTT.